The 2 T cell receptor beta chains below come from one sample, sequenced in a study of T cell repertoires in cytomegalovirus infection (dated by TCRdb to about 2019). Data came from an Illumina HiSeq 1500. Using fastp trimming at Q25 and MiXCR clonotype assembly, TCRdb reanalyzed the public sequencing data and kept in-frame beta chains. Under each unique CDR3 protein, matching rows form one entry showing the most common genes and DNA. The sample table shows 750,000 to 900,000 distinct CDR3 sequences, and 29% are seen once. The ten biggest clones cover 13% of the sample. The label giving this sample's treatment or condition can be read as: in vitro stimulation with specific CMV peptide epitopes to enrich CMV-specific T cells. The antigens these receptors bind are not known. The specimen was cultured CD8+ T cells from PBMCs, collected from culture after CMV antigen stimulation. These receptors came from a human donor in good health (CMV status not recorded). Some clones in this sample may be carry-over from other donors' samples.

This clonotype has only a few counts. This sequence joins TRBV6-2 or TRBV6-3 and TRBJ2-7; maybe TRBD1 (5 bases). The CDR3 is 13 residues long. Germline CDR1 reads MNHEY; CDR2 reads SVGEGT. V lost 2 bases and J 6 bases, leaving 11 bases between the germline ends. DNA of the CDR3: TGTGCCAGCAGTTACAGGGGTTCGGGCGAGCAGTACGTC. Translation gives CASSYRGSGEQYV.

In its sample, this clonotype was seen a few times. The rearrangement joins TRBV11-2 to TRBJ1-2; D might be TRBD1 (5 bases). V lost 5 bases, J lost 5 bases, and 24 bases lay in between. From germline, CDR1 is SGHAT and CDR2 FQNNGV. The CDR3 is 17 residues long. CDR3 protein: CASSETSLDGGFYGYTF. In nucleotides, the CDR3 is TGTGCCAGCAGCGAAACCAGCCTGGACGGGGGATTTTATGGCTACACCTTC.